This TCR beta chain was captured by sequencing in a study of blood T cell repertoires in COVID-19. Data came from immunoSEQ multiplex PCR; TCRdb stores just in-frame clones and leaves some out. The repertoire consists of 190,000 or so clones, with 70% to 90% occurring once and the leading ten covering 3.5% to 5.5%. Germline CDR1 SGDLS, CDR2 YYNGEE. Trimming took off 0 bases at V and 6 bases at J, with 10 bases between the two ends. This CDR3 region has 13 residues. This clone has a handful of counts. V and J are TRBV9 and TRBJ2-7, with no clear D. This sequence originates from a woman in her twenties or thirties who had been exposed to COVID-19. The sequencing input was PBMCs or T cells enriched from blood (not recorded which). DNA for the CDR3: TGTGCCAGCAGCGTAGGTGCAGGCCGCGAGCAGTACTTC. It is translated as CASSVGAGREQYF.